Listed below are T cell receptor beta chains from one sample, sequenced in a study of blood T cells in healthy people across ages. In TCRdb, the 5' RACE reads were re-called with MiXCR into one record per CDR3 protein. The sample records 1,500,000 or so distinct CDR3 sequences, approximately 59% being singletons. Sequencing input: blood. Every receptor here comes from a man in his late teens or twenties in good health. Each CDR3 is given with its conserved first and last residue. A D gene is named only where the DNA matches it firmly. Clone size is stated in some rows and not others, as once, few, many or a class when expanded.

CDR3 | DNA | size | J | D | V
CSAGETAHGYTF | TGCAGTGCTGGGGAAACAGCTCATGGCTACACCTTC | few | TRBJ1-2 | - | TRBV20-1
CASSRQGFGEQYF | TGTGCCAGCAGTAGACAGGGGTTCGGAGAGCAGTACTTC | few | TRBJ2-5 | TRBD1 | TRBV6-6
CSARSGGWTEAFF | TGCAGTGCTAGATCGGGGGGGTGGACTGAAGCTTTCTTT | once | TRBJ1-1 | - | TRBV20-1
CSVEAGEYGYTF | TGCAGCGTTGAGGCAGGGGAGTATGGCTACACCTTC | few | TRBJ1-2 | - | TRBV29-1
CSAKVDRSNQPQHF | TGCAGTGCTAAGGTTGACAGAAGCAATCAGCCCCAGCATTTT | - | TRBJ1-5 | - | TRBV20-1
CASSLAGDGLSETQYF | TGTGCCAGCAGCTTAGCGGGGGATGGATTATCAGAGACCCAGTACTTC | - | TRBJ2-5 | - | TRBV7-6
CASSTGRSSCNEQFF | TGTGCCAGCAGCACGGGACGTAGCTCCTGCAATGAGCAGTTCTTC | - | TRBJ2-1 | - | TRBV7-8
CATGGATGELFF | TGTGCCACCGGGGGGGCCACCGGGGAGCTGTTTTTT | - | TRBJ2-2 | - | TRBV24-1
CASSLFGGRFGNEQFF | TGTGCCAGCAGCTTATTCGGCGGGAGATTTGGGAATGAGCAGTTCTTC | few | TRBJ2-1 | TRBD2 | TRBV7-9
CASSHGIGTGSYNEQFF | TGTGCCAGCAGCCACGGGATAGGTACCGGCTCCTACAATGAGCAGTTCTTC | - | TRBJ2-1 | - | TRBV7-9
CATGTGGMGEQFF | TGTGCCACAGGGACAGGGGGAATGGGGGAGCAGTTCTTC | - | TRBJ2-1 | TRBD1 | TRBV13
CSALPTSGRSDTQYF | TGCAGTGCTCTCCCGACTAGCGGGAGGTCAGATACGCAGTATTTT | - | TRBJ2-3 | TRBD2 | TRBV20-1
CATSDSGLDGYTF | TGTGCCACCAGTGATAGTGGGTTGGATGGCTACACCTTC | - | TRBJ1-2 | - | TRBV24-1
CASSHTSGTSTDTQYF | TGTGCCAGCAGCCATACTAGCGGAACTAGCACAGATACGCAGTATTTT | - | TRBJ2-3 | TRBD2 | TRBV5-5
CASSFSGQGQFF | TGTGCCAGCAGTTTTTCCGGACAGGGTCAGTTCTTC | - | TRBJ2-1 | TRBD1 | TRBV12-3/TRBV12-4
CSVVGQNYEQYF | TGCAGCGTTGTAGGACAGAACTACGAGCAGTACTTC | few | TRBJ2-7 | - | TRBV29-1
CSARDGTTGYF | TGCAGTGCTAGAGACGGGACCACTGGGTACTTC | - | TRBJ2-7 | - | TRBV20-1
CASSTAATGGETQYF | TGTGCCAGCAGCACAGCGGCGACCGGGGGAGAGACCCAGTACTTC | - | TRBJ2-5 | - | TRBV21-1
CANSLVGQGRSPLHF | TGCGCCAACAGCTTGGTGGGACAGGGCAGATCACCCCTCCACTTT | - | TRBJ1-6 | TRBD1 | TRBV5-1
CSAGGQGQETQYF | TGCAGTGCTGGGGGACAGGGCCAAGAGACCCAGTACTTC | - | TRBJ2-5 | TRBD1 | TRBV20-1
CSGVTGYEQYF | TGCAGCGGGGTGACAGGGTACGAGCAGTACTTC | - | TRBJ2-7 | TRBD1 | TRBV29-1
CASSEQGWEQYF | TGTGCCAGCAGTGAACAGGGTTGGGAGCAGTACTTC | - | TRBJ2-7 | - | TRBV25-1
CASSFVGISYEQYF | TGTGCCAGCAGTTTTGTCGGTATCTCCTACGAGCAGTACTTC | few | TRBJ2-7 | - | TRBV12-3/TRBV12-4
CAIRQGGEEYDQYF | TGTGCCATCAGACAGGGAGGGGAAGAATACGATCAGTACTTC | - | TRBJ2-7 | - | TRBV10-3
CASSQETSTGPLHF | TGTGCCAGCAGCCAAGAAACTAGCACGGGACCCCTCCACTTT | - | TRBJ1-6 | - | TRBV4-2
CASSQDATPVYNEQFF | TGCGCCAGCAGCCAAGATGCCACTCCCGTTTACAATGAGCAGTTCTTC | - | TRBJ2-1 | - | TRBV4-3
CASSLPESGTLNTEAFF | TGTGCCAGCAGCTTACCTGAGTCCGGGACACTAAACACTGAAGCTTTCTTT | - | TRBJ1-1 | - | TRBV7-9
CASSYGPGNTGELFF | TGTGCCAGCAGTTACGGTCCGGGTAACACCGGGGAGCTGTTTTTT | - | TRBJ2-2 | - | TRBV6-5
CASSLYFSAAGNTEAFF | TGTGCCAGCAGTTTGTATTTTTCTGCGGCAGGCAACACTGAAGCTTTCTTT | - | TRBJ1-1 | - | TRBV27
CASSLTRDPTNEKLFF | TGCGCCAGCAGCCTAACACGGGACCCAACTAATGAAAAACTGTTTTTT | few | TRBJ1-4 | - | TRBV4-1
CATSRDYSGTTYEQYF | TGTGCCACCAGCAGAGATTATAGCGGGACCACCTACGAGCAGTACTTC | - | TRBJ2-7 | TRBD2 | TRBV15
CASSLMLQPQHF | TGTGCCAGCAGCTTGATGCTTCAGCCCCAGCATTTT | - | TRBJ1-5 | - | TRBV5-5
CSAKPGERVYEQYF | TGCAGTGCCAAGCCAGGGGAGAGGGTCTACGAGCAGTACTTC | few | TRBJ2-7 | - | TRBV20-1
CASSVGDRVSTEAFF | TGTGCCAGCAGCGTAGGGGATAGGGTCAGCACTGAAGCTTTCTTT | - | TRBJ1-1 | - | TRBV9
CASSLDGQTDEQFF | TGCGCCAGCAGCTTGGACGGGCAGACGGATGAGCAGTTCTTC | - | TRBJ2-1 | - | TRBV5-1
CASSIGLSQFF | TGTGCCAGCAGTATCGGACTTTCGCAGTTCTTC | - | TRBJ2-1 | - | TRBV6-2/TRBV6-3
CSASIPREEDGYTF | TGCAGTGCTAGTATCCCCAGGGAAGAAGATGGCTACACCTTC | - | TRBJ1-2 | - | TRBV20-1
CSMNLAGGIETQYF | TGCAGCATGAACCTAGCGGGGGGGATCGAGACCCAGTACTTC | few | TRBJ2-5 | TRBD2 | TRBV29-1
CASSLGQGRSTDTQYF | TGTGCCAGCAGCTTAGGGCAAGGGAGAAGCACAGATACGCAGTATTTT | once | TRBJ2-3 | - | TRBV11-3
CASSLPLHTGEQFF | TGTGCCAGCAGCTTACCCCTCCACACAGGCGAGCAGTTCTTC | - | TRBJ2-1 | - | TRBV7-9
CASSLSSRAGQHF | TGTGCCAGCAGTTTATCTAGTAGGGCCGGCCAGCATTTT | few | TRBJ1-5 | - | TRBV28
CASSFSGSDRGEINEQYF | TGCGCCAGCAGCTTTTCAGGATCTGACCGCGGGGAGATCAACGAGCAGTACTTC | - | TRBJ2-7 | - | TRBV5-1
CAISEPGQGPLNQPQHF | TGTGCCATCAGTGAGCCGGGACAGGGCCCCCTAAATCAGCCCCAGCATTTT | - | TRBJ1-5 | TRBD1 | TRBV10-3
CSVGPTGNYGYTF | TGCAGCGTGGGCCCGACAGGGAACTATGGCTACACCTTC | - | TRBJ1-2 | TRBD1 | TRBV29-1